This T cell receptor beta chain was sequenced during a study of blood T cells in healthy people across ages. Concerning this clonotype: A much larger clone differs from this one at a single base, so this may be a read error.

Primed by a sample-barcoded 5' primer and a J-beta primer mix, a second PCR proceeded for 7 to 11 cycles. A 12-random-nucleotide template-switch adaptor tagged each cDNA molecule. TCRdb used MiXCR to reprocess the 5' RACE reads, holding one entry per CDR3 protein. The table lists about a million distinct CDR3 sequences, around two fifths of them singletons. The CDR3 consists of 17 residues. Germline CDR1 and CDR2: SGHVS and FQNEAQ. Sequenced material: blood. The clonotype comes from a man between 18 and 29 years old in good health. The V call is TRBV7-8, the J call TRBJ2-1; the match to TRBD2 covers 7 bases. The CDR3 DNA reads TGTGCCGGCAGCCCTCACTCTAGCGGAAGCTCCTACAATGAGCAGTTCTTC. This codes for CAGSPHSSGSSYNEQFF. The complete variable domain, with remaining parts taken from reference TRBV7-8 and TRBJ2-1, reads GAGVSQSPRYKVAKRGQDVALRCDPISGHVSLFWYQQALGQGPEFLTYFQNEAQLDKSGLPSDRFFAERPEGSVSTLKIQRTQQEDSAVYLCAGSPHSSGSSYNEQFFGPGTRLTVL.